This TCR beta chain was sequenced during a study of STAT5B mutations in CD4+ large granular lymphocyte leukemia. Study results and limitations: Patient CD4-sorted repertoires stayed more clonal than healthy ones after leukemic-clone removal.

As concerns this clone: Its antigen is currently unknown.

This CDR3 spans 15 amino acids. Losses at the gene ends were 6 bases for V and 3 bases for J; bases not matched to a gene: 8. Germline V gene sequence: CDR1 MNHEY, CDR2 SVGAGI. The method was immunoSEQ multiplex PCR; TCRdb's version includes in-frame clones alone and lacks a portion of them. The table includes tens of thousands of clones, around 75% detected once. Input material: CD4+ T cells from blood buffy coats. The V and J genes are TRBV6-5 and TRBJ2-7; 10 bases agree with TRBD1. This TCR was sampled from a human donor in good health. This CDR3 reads CASRRQGANGYEQYF. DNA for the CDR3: TGTGCCAGCAGGAGACAGGGGGCGAACGGCTACGAGCAGTACTTC.